This TCR beta chain is from a study of cytomegalovirus exposure and HLA in healthy donors. With 60 Vbeta and 13 Jbeta primers, the PCR was carried out. The data were produced by immunoSEQ multiplex PCR, yet TCRdb's version contains in-frame clones alone and is incomplete. This sample yields about 130,000 clones, of which about four fifths are seen a single time; 1% belongs to the top ten. Unrecorded immune exposures were likely, despite nominal health at sampling. Investigators did not record CMV serostatus for this donor. This TCR was sampled from a human donor in good health. The sequenced sample was PBMCs.

CDR3 nucleotide sequence: TGTGCTAGTGGTTCCACTTGGGGGGACGACTCCTACGAGCAGTACTTC. Its protein product is CASGSTWGDDSYEQYF. The rearrangement joins TRBV12-5 to TRBJ2-7; the D gene is possibly TRBD2 (6 bases). The CDR3 extends over 16 amino acids. The germline V and J ends were trimmed by 4 bases and 0 bases, with 16 bases remaining between them. Germline V CDR1 and CDR2: LGHNT, FRNRAP.